The sequence of this T cell receptor beta chain was determined in a study of chemoradiotherapy in HPV16-positive cancers. Study results and limitations: Better recurrence-free survival went with HPV-responsive T-cell expansion in HPV16-positive patients. During treatment, candidate HPV-specific clones and E7-related motifs expanded in tumor. HPV-specific T cells were functionally defined from only a couple of HPV16-positive patients.

V lost 4 bases and J 0 bases, leaving 14 bases between the germline ends. From germline, CDR1 is SGHNT and CDR2 YYREEE (reference sequence). The CDR3 consists of 16 residues. As to this clone: The antigen is not known.

Produced via immunoSEQ multiplex PCR; TCRdb's table is partial and in-frame only. The profile shows about 30,000 clones, about nine tenths of them singletons. The rearrangement joins TRBV5-4 to TRBJ2-1; D perhaps matches TRBD2 (5 bases). The sequence was collected from a human donor with HPV-associated anogenital cancer. The input for sequencing was blood, taken from a patient who underwent chemoradiotherapy. This chain's CDR3 is CASSPRAVISYNEQFF. The CDR3 DNA follows: TGTGCCAGCAGCCCCCGAGCGGTGATCTCCTACAATGAGCAGTTCTTC.